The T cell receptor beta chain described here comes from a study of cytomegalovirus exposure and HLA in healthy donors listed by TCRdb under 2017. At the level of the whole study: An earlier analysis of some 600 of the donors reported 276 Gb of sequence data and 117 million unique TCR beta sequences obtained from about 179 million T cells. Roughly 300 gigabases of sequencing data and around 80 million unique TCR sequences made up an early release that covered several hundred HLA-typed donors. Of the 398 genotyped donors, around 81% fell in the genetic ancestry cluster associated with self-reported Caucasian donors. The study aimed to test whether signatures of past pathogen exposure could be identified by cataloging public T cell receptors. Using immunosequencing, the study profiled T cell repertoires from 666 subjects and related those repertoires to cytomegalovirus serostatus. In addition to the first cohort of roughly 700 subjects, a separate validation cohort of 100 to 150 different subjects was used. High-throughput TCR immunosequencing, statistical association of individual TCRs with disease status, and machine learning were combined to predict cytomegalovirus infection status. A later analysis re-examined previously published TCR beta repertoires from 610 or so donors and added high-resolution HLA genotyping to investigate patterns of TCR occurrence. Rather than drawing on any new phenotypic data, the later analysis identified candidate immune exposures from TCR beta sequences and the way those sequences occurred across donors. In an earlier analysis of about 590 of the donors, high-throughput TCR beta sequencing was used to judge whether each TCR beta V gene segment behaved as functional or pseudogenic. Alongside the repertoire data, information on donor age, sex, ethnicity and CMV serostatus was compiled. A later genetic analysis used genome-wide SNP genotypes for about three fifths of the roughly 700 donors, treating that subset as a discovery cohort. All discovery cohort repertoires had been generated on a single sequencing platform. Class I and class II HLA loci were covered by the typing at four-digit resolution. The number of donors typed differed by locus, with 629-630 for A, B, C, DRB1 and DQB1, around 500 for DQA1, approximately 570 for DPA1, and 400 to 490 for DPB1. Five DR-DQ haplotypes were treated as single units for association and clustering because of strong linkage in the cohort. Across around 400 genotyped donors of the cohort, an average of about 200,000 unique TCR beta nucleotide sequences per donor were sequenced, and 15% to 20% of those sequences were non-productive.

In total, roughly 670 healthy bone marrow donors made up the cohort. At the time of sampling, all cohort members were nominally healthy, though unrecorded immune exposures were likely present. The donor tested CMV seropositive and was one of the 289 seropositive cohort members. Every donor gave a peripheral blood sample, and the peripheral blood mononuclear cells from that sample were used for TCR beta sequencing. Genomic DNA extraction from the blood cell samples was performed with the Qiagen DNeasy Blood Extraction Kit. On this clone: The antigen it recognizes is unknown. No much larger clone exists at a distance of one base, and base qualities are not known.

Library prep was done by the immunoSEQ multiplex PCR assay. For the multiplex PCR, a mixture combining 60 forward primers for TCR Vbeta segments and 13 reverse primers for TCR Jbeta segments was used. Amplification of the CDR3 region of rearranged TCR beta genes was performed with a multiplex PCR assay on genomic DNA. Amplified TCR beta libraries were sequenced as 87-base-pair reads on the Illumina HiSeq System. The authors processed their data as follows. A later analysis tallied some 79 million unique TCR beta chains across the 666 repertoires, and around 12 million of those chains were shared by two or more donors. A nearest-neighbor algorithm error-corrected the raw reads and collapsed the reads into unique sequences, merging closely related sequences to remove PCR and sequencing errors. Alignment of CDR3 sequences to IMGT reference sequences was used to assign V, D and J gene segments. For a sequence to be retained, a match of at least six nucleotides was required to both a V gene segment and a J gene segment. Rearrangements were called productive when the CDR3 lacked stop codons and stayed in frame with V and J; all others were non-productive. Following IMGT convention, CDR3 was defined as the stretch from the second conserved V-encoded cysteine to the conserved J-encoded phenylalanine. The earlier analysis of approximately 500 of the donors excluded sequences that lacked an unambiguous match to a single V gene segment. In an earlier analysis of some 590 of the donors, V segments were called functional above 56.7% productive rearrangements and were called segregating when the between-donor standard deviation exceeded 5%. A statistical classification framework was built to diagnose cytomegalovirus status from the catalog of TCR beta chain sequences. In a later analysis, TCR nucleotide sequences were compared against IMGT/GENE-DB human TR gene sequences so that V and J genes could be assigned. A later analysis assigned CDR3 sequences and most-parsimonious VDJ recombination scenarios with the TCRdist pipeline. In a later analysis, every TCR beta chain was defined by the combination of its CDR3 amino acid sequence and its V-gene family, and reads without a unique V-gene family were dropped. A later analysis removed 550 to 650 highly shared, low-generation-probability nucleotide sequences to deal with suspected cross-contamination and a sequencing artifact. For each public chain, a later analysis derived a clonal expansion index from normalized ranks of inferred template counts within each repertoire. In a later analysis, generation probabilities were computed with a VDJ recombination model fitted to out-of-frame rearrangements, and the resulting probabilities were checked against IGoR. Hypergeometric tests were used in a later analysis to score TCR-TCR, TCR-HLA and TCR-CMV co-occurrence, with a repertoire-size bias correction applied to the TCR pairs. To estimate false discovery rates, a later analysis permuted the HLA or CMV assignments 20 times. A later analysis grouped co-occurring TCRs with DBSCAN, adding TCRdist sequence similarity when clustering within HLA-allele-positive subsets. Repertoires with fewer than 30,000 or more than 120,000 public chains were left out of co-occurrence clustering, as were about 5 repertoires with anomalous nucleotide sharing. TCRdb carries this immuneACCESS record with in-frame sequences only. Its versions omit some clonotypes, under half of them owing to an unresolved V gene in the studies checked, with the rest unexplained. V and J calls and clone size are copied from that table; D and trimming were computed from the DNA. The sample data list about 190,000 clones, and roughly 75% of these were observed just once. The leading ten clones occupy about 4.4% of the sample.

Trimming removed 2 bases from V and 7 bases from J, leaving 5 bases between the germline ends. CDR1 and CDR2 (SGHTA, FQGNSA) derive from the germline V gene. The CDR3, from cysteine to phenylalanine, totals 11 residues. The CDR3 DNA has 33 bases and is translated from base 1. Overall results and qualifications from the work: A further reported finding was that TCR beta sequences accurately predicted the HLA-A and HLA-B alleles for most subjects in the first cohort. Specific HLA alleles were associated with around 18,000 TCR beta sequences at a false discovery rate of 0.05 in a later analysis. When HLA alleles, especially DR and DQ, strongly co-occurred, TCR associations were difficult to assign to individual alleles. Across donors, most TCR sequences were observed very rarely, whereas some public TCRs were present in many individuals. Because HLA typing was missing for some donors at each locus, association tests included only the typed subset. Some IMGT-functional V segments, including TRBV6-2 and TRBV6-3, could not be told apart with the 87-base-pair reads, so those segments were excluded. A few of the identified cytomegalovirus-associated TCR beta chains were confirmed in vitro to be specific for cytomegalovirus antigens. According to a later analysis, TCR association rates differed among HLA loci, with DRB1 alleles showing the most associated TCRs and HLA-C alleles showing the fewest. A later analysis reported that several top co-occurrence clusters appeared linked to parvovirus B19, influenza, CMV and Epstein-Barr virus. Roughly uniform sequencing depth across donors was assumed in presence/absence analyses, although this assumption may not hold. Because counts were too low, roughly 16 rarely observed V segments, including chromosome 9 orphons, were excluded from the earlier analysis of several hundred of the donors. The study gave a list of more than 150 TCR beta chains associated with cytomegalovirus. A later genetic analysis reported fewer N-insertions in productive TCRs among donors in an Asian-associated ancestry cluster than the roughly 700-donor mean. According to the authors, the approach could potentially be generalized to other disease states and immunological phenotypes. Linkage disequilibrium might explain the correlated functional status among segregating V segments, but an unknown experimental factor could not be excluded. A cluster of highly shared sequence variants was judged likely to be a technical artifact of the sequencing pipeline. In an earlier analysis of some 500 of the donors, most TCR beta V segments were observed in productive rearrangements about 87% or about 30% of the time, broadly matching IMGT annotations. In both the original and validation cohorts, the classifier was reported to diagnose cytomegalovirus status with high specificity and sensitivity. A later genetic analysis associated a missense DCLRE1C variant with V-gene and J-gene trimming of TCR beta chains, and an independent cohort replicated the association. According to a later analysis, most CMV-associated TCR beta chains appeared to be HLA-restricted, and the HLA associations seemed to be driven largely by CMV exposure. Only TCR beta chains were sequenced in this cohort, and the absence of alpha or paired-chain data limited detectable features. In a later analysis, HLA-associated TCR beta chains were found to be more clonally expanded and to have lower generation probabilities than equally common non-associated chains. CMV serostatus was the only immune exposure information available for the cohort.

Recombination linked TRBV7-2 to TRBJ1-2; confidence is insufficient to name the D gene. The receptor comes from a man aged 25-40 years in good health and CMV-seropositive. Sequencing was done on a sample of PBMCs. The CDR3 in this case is CASSLPCGYTF. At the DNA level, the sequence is TGTGCCAGCAGCTTACCCTGTGGCTACACCTTC.